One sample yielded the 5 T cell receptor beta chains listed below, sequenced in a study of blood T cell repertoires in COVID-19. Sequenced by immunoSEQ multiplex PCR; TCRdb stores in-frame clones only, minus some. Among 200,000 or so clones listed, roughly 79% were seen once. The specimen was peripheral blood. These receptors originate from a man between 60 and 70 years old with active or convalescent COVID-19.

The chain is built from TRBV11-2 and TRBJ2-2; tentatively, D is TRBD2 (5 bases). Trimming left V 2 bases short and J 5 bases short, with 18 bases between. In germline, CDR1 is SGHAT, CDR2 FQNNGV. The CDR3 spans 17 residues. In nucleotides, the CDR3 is TGTGCCAGCAGCTTATGGGCGTTAGGGAGAGATACCGGGGAGCTGTTTTTT. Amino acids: CASSLWALGRDTGELFF.

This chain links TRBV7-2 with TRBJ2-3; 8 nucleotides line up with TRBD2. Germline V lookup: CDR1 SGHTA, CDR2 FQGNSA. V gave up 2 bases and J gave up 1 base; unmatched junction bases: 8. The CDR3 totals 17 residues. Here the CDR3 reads CASSLSGPGGGTDTQYF. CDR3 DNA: TGTGCCAGCAGCTTAAGTGGTCCGGGAGGGGGCACAGATACGCAGTATTTT.

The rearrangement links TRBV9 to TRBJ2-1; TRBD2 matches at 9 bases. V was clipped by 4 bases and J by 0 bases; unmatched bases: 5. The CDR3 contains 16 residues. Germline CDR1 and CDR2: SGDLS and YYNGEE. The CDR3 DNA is TGTGCCAGCAGCCGGACTAGCGCGAGCTCCTACAATGAGCAGTTCTTC. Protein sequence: CASSRTSASSYNEQFF.

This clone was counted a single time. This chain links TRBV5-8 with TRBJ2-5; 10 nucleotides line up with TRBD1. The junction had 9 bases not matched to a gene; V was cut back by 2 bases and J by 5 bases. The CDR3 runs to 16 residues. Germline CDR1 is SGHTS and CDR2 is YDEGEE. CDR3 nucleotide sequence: TGTGCCAGCAGCTTTGGGGCGACAGGGGGCGATGAGACCCAGTACTTC. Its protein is CASSFGATGGDETQYF.

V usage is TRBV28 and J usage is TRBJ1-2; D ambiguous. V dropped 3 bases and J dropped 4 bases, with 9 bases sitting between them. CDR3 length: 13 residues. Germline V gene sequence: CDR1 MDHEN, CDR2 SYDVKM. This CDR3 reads CASSFSGSYGYTF. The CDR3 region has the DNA TGTGCCAGCAGTTTCTCAGGTTCCTATGGCTACACCTTC.